This T cell receptor (beta chain) was sequenced during a study of T cells in Graves' hyperthyroidism and ophthalmopathy. With a duration under 2 months, the hyperthyroidism was newly diagnosed in patients aged 18 to 65. Regions amplified from RNA transcripts were the TCR beta CDR3 regions. The HTBI set primed first-round TCR CDR3 RT-PCR. In TCRdb, the multiplex PCR reads were re-called with MiXCR into one record per CDR3 protein. The sample lists fewer than 750,000 distinct CDR3 sequences; under 60% were seen once. CDR1 is SGHRS, CDR2 YFSETQ, per germline. J was trimmed by 8 bases and V by 4 bases; bases with no gene match: 5. The CDR3 has 13 residues. A note on this clonotype: The antigen remains undetermined.

Study-wide results and limits: Progression to ophthalmopathy was predicted a median of about six months early. Among thyroid clonotypes expanded above 0.001, most also appeared in blood. Separation of ophthalmopathy from stable hyperthyroidism was achieved by a 13 V-J model.

This TCR was recovered from a woman aged 18 to 35 with Graves' hyperthyroidism. The sample was peripheral blood or thyroid tissue (not recorded which). The rearrangement uses TRBV5-1 and TRBJ1-2; 10 bases map to TRBD1. CDR3 in amino acids: CASSTGQGIGYTF. In DNA form, the CDR3 reads TGCGCCAGCAGCACGGGACAGGGGATCGGCTACACCTTC.